This entry concerns a single T cell receptor (beta chain). Its antigen is not known. These data originate in a study of long-term antiretroviral therapy in people with HIV. Study information: The 2015 recommendation for immediate ART came about a decade after the earliest samples. Overall study results and limits: Subsequent to ART, diversity was augmented yet persisted below that of transplant donor controls. Those clones which expanded before ART made up the dominant part of the repertoire at all time points.

Cryopreserved PBMC samples of about 1-11 million cells were used for DNA extraction. Running of the v3.0 immunoSEQ assay took place at survey level. Assay used: immunoSEQ multiplex PCR; TCRdb lists only in-frame clones, some missing. The sample has 20,000 to 25,000 clones; roughly 85% are singletons. The clonotype comes from a man in his forties with HIV. Sequenced material: unsorted PBMCs, taken 2.4 years after starting antiretroviral therapy.

The CDR3 sequence: CATSRVDFSSYNEQFF. In nucleotides, the CDR3 is TGTGCCACCAGCAGGGTAGACTTTAGCTCCTACAATGAGCAGTTCTTC. The chain uses TRBV15 and TRBJ2-1, with D unclear. The germline V gene has CDR1 LNHNV and CDR2 YYDKDF (reference sequence). With 3 bases removed from V and 0 bases from J, the gap between germline ends came to 12 bases. The CDR3 spans 16 residues.